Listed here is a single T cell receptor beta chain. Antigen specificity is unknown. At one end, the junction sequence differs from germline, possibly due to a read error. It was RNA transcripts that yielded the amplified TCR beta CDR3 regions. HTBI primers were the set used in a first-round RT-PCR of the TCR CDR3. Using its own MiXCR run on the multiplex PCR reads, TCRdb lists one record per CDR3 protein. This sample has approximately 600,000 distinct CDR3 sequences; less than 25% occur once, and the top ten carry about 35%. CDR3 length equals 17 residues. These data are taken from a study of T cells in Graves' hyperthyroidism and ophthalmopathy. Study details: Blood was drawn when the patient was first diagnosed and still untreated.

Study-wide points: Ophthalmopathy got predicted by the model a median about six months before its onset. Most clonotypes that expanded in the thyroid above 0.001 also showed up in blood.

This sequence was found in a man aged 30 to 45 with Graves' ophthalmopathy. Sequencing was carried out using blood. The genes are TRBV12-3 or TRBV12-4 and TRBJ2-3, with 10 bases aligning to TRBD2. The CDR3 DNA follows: TGCGCCAGCAGTGAGGATCCAAGCGGGAGGGCCGAAGATACGCAGTATTTT. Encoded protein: CASSEDPSGRAEDTQYF.